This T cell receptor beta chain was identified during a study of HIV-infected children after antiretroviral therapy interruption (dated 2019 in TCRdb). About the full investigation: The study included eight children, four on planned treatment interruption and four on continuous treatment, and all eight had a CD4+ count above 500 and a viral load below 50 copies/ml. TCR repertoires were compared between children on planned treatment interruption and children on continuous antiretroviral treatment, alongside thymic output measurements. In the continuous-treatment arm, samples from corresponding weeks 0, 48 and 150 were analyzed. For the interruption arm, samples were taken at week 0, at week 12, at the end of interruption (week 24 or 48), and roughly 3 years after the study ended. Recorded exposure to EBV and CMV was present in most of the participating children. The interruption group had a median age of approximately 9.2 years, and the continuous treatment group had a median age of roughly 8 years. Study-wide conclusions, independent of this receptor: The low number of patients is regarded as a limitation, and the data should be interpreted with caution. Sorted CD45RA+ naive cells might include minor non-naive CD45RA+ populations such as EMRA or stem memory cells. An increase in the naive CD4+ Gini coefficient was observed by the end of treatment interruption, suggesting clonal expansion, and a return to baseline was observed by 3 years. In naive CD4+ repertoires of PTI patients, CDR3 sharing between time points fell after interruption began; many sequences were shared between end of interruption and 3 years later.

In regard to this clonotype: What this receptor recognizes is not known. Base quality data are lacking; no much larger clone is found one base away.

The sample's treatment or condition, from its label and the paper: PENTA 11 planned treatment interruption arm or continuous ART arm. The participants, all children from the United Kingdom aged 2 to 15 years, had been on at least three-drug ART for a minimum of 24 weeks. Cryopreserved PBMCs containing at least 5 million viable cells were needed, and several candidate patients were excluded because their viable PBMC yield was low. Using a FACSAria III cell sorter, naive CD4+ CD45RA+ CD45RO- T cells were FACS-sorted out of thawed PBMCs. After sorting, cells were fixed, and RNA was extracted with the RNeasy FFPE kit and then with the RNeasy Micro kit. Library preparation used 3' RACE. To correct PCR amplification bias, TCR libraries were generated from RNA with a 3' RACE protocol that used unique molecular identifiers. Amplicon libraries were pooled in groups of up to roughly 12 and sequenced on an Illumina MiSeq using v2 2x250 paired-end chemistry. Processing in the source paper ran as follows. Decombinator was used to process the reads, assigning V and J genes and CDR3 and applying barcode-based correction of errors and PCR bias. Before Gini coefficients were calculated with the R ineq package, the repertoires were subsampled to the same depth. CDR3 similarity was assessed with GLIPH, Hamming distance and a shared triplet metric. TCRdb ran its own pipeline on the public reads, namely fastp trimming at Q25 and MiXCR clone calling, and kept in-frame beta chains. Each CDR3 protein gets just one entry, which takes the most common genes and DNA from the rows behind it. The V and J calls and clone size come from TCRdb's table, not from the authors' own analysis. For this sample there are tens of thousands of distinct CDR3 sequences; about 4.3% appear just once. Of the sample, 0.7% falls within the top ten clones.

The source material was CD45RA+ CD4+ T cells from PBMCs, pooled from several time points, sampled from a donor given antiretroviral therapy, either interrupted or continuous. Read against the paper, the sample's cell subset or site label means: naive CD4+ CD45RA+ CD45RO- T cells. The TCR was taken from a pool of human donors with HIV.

The nucleotide sequence reads as follows: TGTGCCAGCAACCAAGACGGGTCTGAAGCTTTCTTT. It translates to CASNQDGSEAFF. The V and J genes are TRBV2 and TRBJ1-1, with the D gene uncertain. The CDR3 numbers 12 residues from cysteine through phenylalanine. Just CDR3 DNA is preserved here, 36 bases in frame from base 1. Between the V and J ends, shortened by 7 bases and 6 bases respectively, the junction contains 12 bases. For CDR1 and CDR2, the germline V gene lists SNHLY and FYNNEI.